What follows are 11 T cell receptor beta chains derived from one specimen sequenced in a study of identical twins. TCRdb passed the 5' RACE reads through MiXCR, listing each CDR3 protein once. Among around 250,000 distinct CDR3 sequences listed, 5.5% to 7.5% were seen once. This sample was shared with a second study, whose subject was T cells expressing NK-cell markers.

Sequences were obtained from CD8+ T cells sorted from blood. The receptors derive from a woman aged 18-30 years in good health.

The chain uses TRBV7-3 and TRBJ2-1, with TRBD2 matching over 8 bases. The CDR3 extends over 13 amino acids. Losses at the gene ends were 5 bases for V and 8 bases for J; bases not matched to a gene: 5. In germline, CDR1 is SGHTA, CDR2 FQGTGA. As DNA, the CDR3 is TGTGCCAGCAGCCACGGGACTAGTTATGAGCAGTTCTTC. This translates into CASSHGTSYEQFF.

In nucleotides, the CDR3 is TGCAGTGCTAGAGATCAGGTACGGGAGTTCGACGAGCAGTACTTC. Amino acids: CSARDQVREFDEQYF. J is TRBJ2-7 and V is TRBV20-1; D possibly corresponds to TRBD2 (6 bases). V was cut by 0 bases and J by 5 bases, with 17 bases left in between. The CDR3 loop spans 15 amino acids. The germline V gene has CDR1 DFQATT and CDR2 SNEGSKA (reference sequence).

The V gene is TRBV12-3 or TRBV12-4, the J gene TRBJ1-2, with TRBD1 matching over 7 bases. Unmatched junction bases numbered 7, after V lost 5 bases and J lost 4 bases. The CDR3 is 14 amino acids. CDR3 bases: TGTGCCAGCAGTCCGGGGACAGAACTCTATGGCTACACCTTC. It specifies CASSPGTELYGYTF.

About this clonotype itself: The conserved phenylalanine or tryptophan normally closing the CDR3 is absent here, so this likely arose from a read error. The chain joins TRBV2 to TRBJ2-1, with TRBD2 matching 11 bases. The junction had 4 bases not matched to a gene; V was cut back by 4 bases and J by 5 bases. This CDR3 has 15 residues. Germline V lookup: CDR1 SNHLY, CDR2 FYNNEI. The CDR3 DNA reads as TGTGCCAGCAGTGGGCCGGGACTAGCGGACAATGAGCAGTTCTCC. Its protein is CASSGPGLADNEQFS.

This clonotype was found many times. The rearrangement joins TRBV12-3 or TRBV12-4 to TRBJ2-5, with D unclear. The CDR3 contains 12 residues. V was shortened by 5 bases and J by 4 bases, with 8 bases between the two germline ends. CDR3 sequence (DNA): TGTGCCAGCAGTCCCCATTCAGAGACCCAGTACTTC. It translates to CASSPHSETQYF.

This clonotype came up many times. The V and J genes are TRBV7-6 and TRBJ2-7; D ambiguous. Germline V gene data show CDR1 as SGHVS and CDR2 as FNYEAQ. The V gene lost 4 bases and the J gene lost 3 bases, with 4 bases spanning the gap. The CDR3 covers 11 residues. CDR3 protein: CASSSRYEQYF. CDR3 in DNA: TGTGCCAGCAGCTCCCGCTACGAGCAGTACTTC.

This clonotype was seen a few times. The chain joins TRBV15 to TRBJ1-2, with unresolved D. Germline values: CDR1 LNHNV, CDR2 YYDKDF (reference sequence). The CDR3 covers 16 residues. V lost 0 bases to trimming and J lost 6 bases, with 17 bases between them. CDR3 sequence reads: CATSRDRLAGTDGYTF. In DNA, the CDR3 is TGTGCCACCAGCAGAGATCGCTTGGCAGGTACGGATGGCTACACCTTC.

This clonotype has more than one count but fewer than ten. The genes are TRBV12-3 or TRBV12-4 and TRBJ2-3, with D possibly matching TRBD2 (6 bases). CDR3 length equals 16 residues. V gave up 6 bases and J gave up 2 bases, with 18 bases separating them. Written as DNA, the CDR3 is TGTGCCAGCAGGATAGGGAGCGGGTCTTACACAGATACGCAGTATTTT. It is translated as CASRIGSGSYTDTQYF.

The gene calls are TRBV7-3 and TRBJ2-1, with D tentatively TRBD2 (7 bases). V was trimmed by 6 bases and J by 0 bases, leaving 18 bases between them. CDR3 length: 17 residues. Germline CDR1 SGHTA, CDR2 FQGTGA. The CDR3 sequence is CASSLAGGPSSYNEQFF. In nucleotides, the CDR3 is TGTGCCAGCAGTTTGGCCGGGGGGCCGAGCTCCTACAATGAGCAGTTCTTC.

This clonotype was counted many times. The chain uses TRBV27 and TRBJ1-5; D gene uncertain. The CDR3 sequence is 14 residues long. V shed 3 bases and J shed 4 bases, with 10 bases lying between them. Germline assignment: CDR1 MNHEY and CDR2 SMNVEV (reference sequence). Written as DNA, the CDR3 is TGTGCCAGCAGTTTGGCAGGACTAAATCAGCCCCAGCATTTT. Translation gives CASSLAGLNQPQHF.

This clonotype was recorded many times. The chain links TRBV5-1 to TRBJ2-1; the D gene is possibly TRBD1 (6 bases). With 1 base removed from V and 15 bases from J, the gap between germline ends came to 14 bases. The CDR3 consists of 12 residues. Germline CDR1 SGHRS, CDR2 YFSETQ. This CDR3 is CASSLMRGWLFF. The CDR3 nucleotides are TGCGCCAGCAGCTTGATGAGGGGGTGGCTGTTCTTC.